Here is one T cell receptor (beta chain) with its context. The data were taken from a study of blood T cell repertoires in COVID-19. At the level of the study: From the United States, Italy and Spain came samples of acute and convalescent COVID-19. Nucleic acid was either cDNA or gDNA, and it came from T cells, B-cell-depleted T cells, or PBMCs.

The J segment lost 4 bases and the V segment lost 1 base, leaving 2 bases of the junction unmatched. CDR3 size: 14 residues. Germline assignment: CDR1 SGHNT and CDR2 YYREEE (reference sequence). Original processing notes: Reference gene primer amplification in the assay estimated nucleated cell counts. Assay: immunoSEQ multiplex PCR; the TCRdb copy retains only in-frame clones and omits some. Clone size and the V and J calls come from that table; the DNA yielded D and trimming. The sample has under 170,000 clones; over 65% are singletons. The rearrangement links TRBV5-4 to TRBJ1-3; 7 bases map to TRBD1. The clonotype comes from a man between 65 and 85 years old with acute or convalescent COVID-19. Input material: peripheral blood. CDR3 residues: CASSLQQGGNTIYF. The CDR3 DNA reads TGTGCCAGCAGCTTGCAACAGGGGGGAAACACCATATATTTT.